This TCR beta chain was identified during a study of CD8 T cells in Susac syndrome. The overall study: Blood was drawn from Susac syndrome patients while they were therapy-naive, on corticosteroids, or on intravenous immunoglobulin alone.

CDR1 LNHDA and CDR2 SQIVND come from the germline V gene (reference sequence). Trimming shortened V by 9 bases and J by 8 bases, and 11 bases separated the two germline ends. CDR3 length equals 11 residues. With random hexamers, reverse transcription was performed on about 0.5 to 1 ug of RNA. The method of amplification for TCR beta CDR3 was immunoSEQ multiplex PCR, covering 54 Vbeta and 13 Jbeta. MiXCR was run by TCRdb on the immunoSEQ multiplex PCR reads, yielding one entry per CDR3 protein. The top ten clones hold less than 0.15% of a sample with about 180,000 distinct CDR3 sequences, more than 95% of them seen once.

This TCR was sampled from a human donor with Susac syndrome. The sample was CD4+ T cells from PBMCs. This rearrangement joins TRBV19 to TRBJ2-1; no definite D call. As DNA, the CDR3 is TGTGCCAGCACCTCCAGGTATGAGCAGTTCTTC. Translating gives CASTSRYEQFF.